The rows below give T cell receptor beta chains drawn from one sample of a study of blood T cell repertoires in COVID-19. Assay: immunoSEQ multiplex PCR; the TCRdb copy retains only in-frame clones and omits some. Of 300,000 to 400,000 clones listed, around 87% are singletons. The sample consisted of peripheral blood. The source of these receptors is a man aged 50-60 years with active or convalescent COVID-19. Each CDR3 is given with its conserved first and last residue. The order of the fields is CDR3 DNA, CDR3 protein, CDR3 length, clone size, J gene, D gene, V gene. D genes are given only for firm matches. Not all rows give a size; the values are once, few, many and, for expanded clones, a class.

TGTGCCAGCATTAGACAGGGGGACGCCTCCTACGAGCAGTACTTC,CASIRQGDASYEQYF,15,-,TRBJ2-7,TRBD1,TRBV6-5
TGTGCCAGCAGCCAAGATAGACTAGCGGGAGGGCCAGAATACAATGAGCAGTTCTTC,CASSQDRLAGGPEYNEQFF,19,-,TRBJ2-1,TRBD2,TRBV3-1/TRBV3-2
TGTGCCAGCAGCTACGGACTAGCGGGAGGGTACAATGAGCAGTTCTTC,CASSYGLAGGYNEQFF,16,once,TRBJ2-1,TRBD2,TRBV7-8
TGTGCCAGCTCACCAAACGTCCCGGGACAGGCTGCAGGGGGTGGCTACACCTTC,CASSPNVPGQAAGGGYTF,18,-,TRBJ1-2,TRBD1,TRBV18
TGTGCCAGCAGCTCGGGAGGAGGTGGGGAGACCCAGTACTTC,CASSSGGGGETQYF,14,-,TRBJ2-5,TRBD2,TRBV2
TGCGCCAGCAGCCAATGGGGGATGCCGGCGGGGGGGCTGAAAGAGACCCAGTACTTC,CASSQWGMPAGGLKETQYF,19,-,TRBJ2-5,TRBD2,TRBV4-3
TGTGCCTGGAGTACCGGGATGGAGACCCAGTACTTC,CAWSTGMETQYF,12,-,TRBJ2-5,-,TRBV30
TGTGCCAGCAGCCGTTACTCAGGGGTTGAAAAACTGTTTTTT,CASSRYSGVEKLFF,14,-,TRBJ1-4,-,TRBV6-2/TRBV6-3
TGCGCCAGCAGCCAAGAAGGAGAACCCACGGGAAGAAACACCATATATTTT,CASSQEGEPTGRNTIYF,17,-,TRBJ1-3,-,TRBV4-3
TGTGCCAGCTCACCCCGCGATCGGGGAGGCACTGAAGCTTTCTTT,CASSPRDRGGTEAFF,15,-,TRBJ1-1,-,TRBV18
TGTGCCACCAGCCGCGGACAGGAGCATCAGCCCCAGCATTTT,CATSRGQEHQPQHF,14,-,TRBJ1-5,TRBD1,TRBV15
TGTGCCAGCAGGAGCTCAGGGGGCGAGGTGTACGAGCAGTACTTC,CASRSSGGEVYEQYF,15,-,TRBJ2-7,TRBD1,TRBV25-1
TGTGCCAGCAGTTACGCCTCGACAGGGGATAGCAATCAGCCCCAGCATTTT,CASSYASTGDSNQPQHF,17,-,TRBJ1-5,TRBD1,TRBV2
TGTGCCAGCAGTGAAGAGAGGGTGGTTGAGTACGAGCAGTACTTC,CASSEERVVEYEQYF,15,-,TRBJ2-7,-,TRBV6-1
TGTGCCTGGAGTGTACGGACAGGGAGGAGCACTGAAGCTTTCTTT,CAWSVRTGRSTEAFF,15,-,TRBJ1-1,TRBD1,TRBV30
TGTGCCAGCAGCGCGACAGGGAGAGGGAACACTGAAGCTTTCTTT,CASSATGRGNTEAFF,15,-,TRBJ1-1,TRBD1,TRBV9
TGTGCCAGCAGCCCTGGGACAGGTAACTACAATGAGCAGTTCTTC,CASSPGTGNYNEQFF,15,-,TRBJ2-1,TRBD1,TRBV7-6
TGTGCCACCAGTGATTTAGTTACTAGCTCCTACAATGAGCAGTTCTTC,CATSDLVTSSYNEQFF,16,-,TRBJ2-1,-,TRBV24-1
TGTGCCAGCAGCCGGTCCCGACAGGGGAACACTGAAGCTTTCTTT,CASSRSRQGNTEAFF,15,-,TRBJ1-1,TRBD1,TRBV14
TGTGCCAGCAGTCGACAGGTCGCCTACGAGCAGTACTTC,CASSRQVAYEQYF,13,-,TRBJ2-7,-,TRBV6-5
TGCGCCAGCAGCTTGGGACTAGCGGGAGCCAATGAGCAGTTCTTC,CASSLGLAGANEQFF,15,-,TRBJ2-1,TRBD2,TRBV5-1
TGTGCCAGCAGCCCGGTAGGGACAGGGGGCGCGGGCTATGGCTACACCTTC,CASSPVGTGGAGYGYTF,17,-,TRBJ1-2,TRBD1,TRBV3-1/TRBV3-2
TGTGCCAGCACCCGGGGATTGGGTGCCGGCCTAGCGGGAGGAGATACGCAGTATTTT,CASTRGLGAGLAGGDTQYF,19,-,TRBJ2-3,TRBD2,TRBV3-1/TRBV3-2
TGCGCCAGCAGCTCGAGCGGACAGGGGAACACTGAAGCTTTCTTT,CASSSSGQGNTEAFF,15,-,TRBJ1-1,TRBD1,TRBV5-1
TGCGCCAGCAAGGAGGAAAATAATTCACCCCTCCACTTT,CASKEENNSPLHF,13,-,TRBJ1-6,-,TRBV5-1
TGTGCCAGCAGCTTGATATGGGCCGAGCAGTACTTC,CASSLIWAEQYF,12,-,TRBJ2-7,-,TRBV5-8
TGTGCCAGCAGGCCGACAGATCCCCTCGAGACCCAGTACTTC,CASRPTDPLETQYF,14,once,TRBJ2-5,-,TRBV6-5
TGTGCCGGTGACAGGGGGGGGACTAGCATCTACGAGCAGTACTTC,CAGDRGGTSIYEQYF,15,-,TRBJ2-7,-,TRBV30
TGTGCCAGCAGCGCAGGGGAAGCCAAAAACATTCAGTACTTC,CASSAGEAKNIQYF,14,-,TRBJ2-4,-,TRBV27
TGTGCCAGCAGTCTCAGGGGGTTTAATTCACCCCTCCACTTT,CASSLRGFNSPLHF,14,-,TRBJ1-6,TRBD1,TRBV5-4
TGTGCCAGCAGTTCCCCAAGCTCAAGACACGCGAACACCGGGGAGCTGTTTTTT,CASSSPSSRHANTGELFF,18,-,TRBJ2-2,-,TRBV28
TGTGCCAGCAGCCCCTACAGGGAAGGTGGGGAAAAACTGTTTTTT,CASSPYREGGEKLFF,15,-,TRBJ1-4,-,TRBV3-1/TRBV3-2
TGTGCCAGCAGTCGACAGGGGGCCCCCTACGAGCAGTACTTC,CASSRQGAPYEQYF,14,-,TRBJ2-7,TRBD1,TRBV11-2
TGTGCCAGCAGCCAAGATAGGGGATTTAACTATGGCTACACCTTC,CASSQDRGFNYGYTF,15,few,TRBJ1-2,-,TRBV4-2
TGTGCCAGCTCACCAACTAGCGGGGGGCCTAAGGGCCAAGAGACCCAGTACTTC,CASSPTSGGPKGQETQYF,18,-,TRBJ2-5,TRBD2,TRBV18
TGTGCCAGCAGCAGAGGACTAGATGGTGATACGCAGTATTTT,CASSRGLDGDTQYF,14,-,TRBJ2-3,TRBD2,TRBV6-6
TGTGCCACCAGCAGAGATCTGATGATTGGGCTGATGAATCAGCCCCAGCATTTT,CATSRDLMIGLMNQPQHF,18,-,TRBJ1-5,-,TRBV15
TGTGCCAGCAGCTACTACACAGATACGCAGTATTTT,CASSYYTDTQYF,12,-,TRBJ2-3,-,TRBV7-2
TGCGCCAGCAGCCAAGTCCGGGACTCAATGAACACTGAAGCTTTCTTT,CASSQVRDSMNTEAFF,16,once,TRBJ1-1,-,TRBV4-1
TGTGCCAGCAGATCCGCCGGTGATGCCGGGGACTACGAGCAGTACTTC,CASRSAGDAGDYEQYF,16,few,TRBJ2-7,-,TRBV7-8
TGTGCCAGTAGTCCCGGGACAGTACAAGAGACCCAGTACTTC,CASSPGTVQETQYF,14,once,TRBJ2-5,TRBD1,TRBV19
TGTGCCAGCAGTTTGGGGGAGGACACTGAAGCTTTCTTT,CASSLGEDTEAFF,13,-,TRBJ1-1,-,TRBV6-2/TRBV6-3
TGTGCCAGCAGCTCGGACAGGGGAGTTCAGCCCCAGCATTTT,CASSSDRGVQPQHF,14,-,TRBJ1-5,TRBD1,TRBV7-9